Listed below are T cell receptor beta chains from one sample, sequenced in a study of cytomegalovirus exposure and HLA in healthy donors. Libraries were prepared by immunoSEQ multiplex PCR; TCRdb keeps only in-frame clonotypes and omits some of them. The sample lists approximately 130,000 clones; 70% to 90% were seen once. The sequenced sample was PBMCs. The source of these receptors is a man aged 35-49 years in good health and CMV-seronegative. Both conserved end residues are part of each CDR3. The D gene is left open where the match is weak. Not all rows give a size; the values are once, few, many and, for expanded clones, a class.

length: 14
D: -
V: TRBV27
J: TRBJ2-5
size: -
CDR3: CASSSDRWGETQYF
DNA: TGTGCCAGCAGTTCGGACAGATGGGGGGAGACCCAGTACTTC

length: 14
D: -
V: TRBV11-2
J: TRBJ1-3
size: once
CDR3: CASSQRQDGNTIYF
DNA: TGTGCCAGCAGCCAAAGACAGGATGGAAACACCATATATTTT

length: 16
D: -
V: TRBV2
J: TRBJ2-7
size: once
CDR3: CASGRQPSGGDGEQYF
DNA: TGTGCCAGCGGACGACAGCCCTCCGGCGGGGATGGCGAGCAGTACTTC

length: 15
D: TRBD2
V: TRBV7-2
J: TRBJ2-2
size: -
CDR3: CASSSSGGPTGELFF
DNA: TGTGCCAGCAGCTCTAGCGGGGGCCCAACCGGGGAGCTGTTTTTT

length: 16
D: -
V: TRBV2
J: TRBJ1-4
size: -
CDR3: CASSPVGGRTNEKLFF
DNA: TGTGCCAGCAGCCCAGTGGGGGGGCGGACTAATGAAAAACTGTTTTTT

length: 13
D: TRBD1
V: TRBV5-8
J: TRBJ1-2
size: -
CDR3: CASSRTGNYGYTF
DNA: TGTGCCAGCAGCCGGACAGGAAACTATGGCTACACCTTC

length: 14
D: -
V: TRBV4-1
J: TRBJ2-7
size: -
CDR3: CASSSGVGGDEQYF
DNA: TGCGCCAGCAGCTCCGGGGTAGGGGGTGACGAGCAGTACTTC

length: 16
D: TRBD1
V: TRBV19
J: TRBJ2-7
size: -
CDR3: CASSPGAVTGSYEQYF
DNA: TGTGCCAGTAGTCCAGGGGCGGTGACAGGGTCCTACGAGCAGTACTTC

length: 16
D: TRBD1
V: TRBV9
J: TRBJ2-1
size: -
CDR3: CASSVDPRGKNNEQFF
DNA: TGTGCCAGCAGCGTAGATCCCAGGGGGAAAAACAATGAGCAGTTCTTC

length: 15
D: -
V: TRBV7-2
J: TRBJ1-1
size: -
CDR3: CASSLVGGGDTEAFF
DNA: TGTGCCAGCAGTTTAGTTGGTGGGGGCGACACTGAAGCTTTCTTT

length: 12
D: -
V: TRBV7-9
J: TRBJ1-2
size: -
CDR3: CASSTRTTGYTF
DNA: TGTGCCAGCAGCACCAGGACAACGGGCTACACCTTC

length: 14
D: -
V: TRBV18
J: TRBJ1-1
size: -
CDR3: CASSPLSGEDEAFF
DNA: TGTGCCAGCTCCCCATTGTCCGGCGAGGATGAAGCTTTCTTT

length: 15
D: TRBD1
V: TRBV5-4
J: TRBJ1-2
size: -
CDR3: CASSGQTGYNYGYTF
DNA: TGTGCCAGCAGCGGCCAGACAGGGTACAACTATGGCTACACCTTC

length: 16
D: -
V: TRBV14
J: TRBJ2-3
size: -
CDR3: CASSQEVDSSTDTQYF
DNA: TGTGCCAGCAGCCAAGAGGTAGACTCGAGCACAGATACGCAGTATTTT

length: 18
D: TRBD2
V: TRBV7-3
J: TRBJ2-7
size: -
CDR3: CASSLGTSGRGLIYEQYF
DNA: TGTGCCAGCAGCTTGGGGACTAGCGGGAGGGGACTTATCTACGAGCAGTACTTC

length: 14
D: -
V: TRBV6-1
J: TRBJ1-2
size: few
CDR3: CASSEVVSNYGYTF
DNA: TGTGCCAGCAGTGAAGTAGTTTCTAACTATGGCTACACCTTC

length: 13
D: -
V: TRBV28
J: TRBJ1-4
size: -
CDR3: CASLRATNEKLFF
DNA: TGTGCCAGCCTGAGAGCAACTAATGAAAAACTGTTTTTT

length: 18
D: TRBD2
V: TRBV7-2
J: TRBJ2-4
size: -
CDR3: CASSRPAGGTMGENSQYF
DNA: TGTGCCAGCAGCCGACCGGCGGGGGGTACTATGGGCGAAAACAGTCAGTACTTC

length: 15
D: TRBD1
V: TRBV7-7
J: TRBJ1-1
size: few
CDR3: CASSPLQGGSTEAFF
DNA: TGTGCCAGCAGCCCTCTACAGGGGGGGAGCACTGAAGCTTTCTTT

length: 15
D: TRBD1
V: TRBV6-1
J: TRBJ2-3
size: few
CDR3: CASTGSGTDTDTQYF
DNA: TGTGCCAGCACGGGTTCCGGGACAGACACAGATACGCAGTATTTT

length: 11
D: -
V: TRBV19
J: TRBJ2-1
size: -
CDR3: CASSSGNEQFF
DNA: TGTGCCAGTAGTAGCGGCAATGAGCAGTTCTTC

length: 15
D: -
V: TRBV27
J: TRBJ1-5
size: -
CDR3: CASGTLAGSNQPQHF
DNA: TGTGCCAGCGGTACACTCGCGGGTAGCAATCAGCCCCAGCATTTT

length: 13
D: -
V: TRBV7-9
J: TRBJ2-5
size: -
CDR3: CASSYGQRETQYF
DNA: TGTGCCAGCAGCTACGGACAGCGAGAGACCCAGTACTTC

length: 15
D: -
V: TRBV27
J: TRBJ1-2
size: -
CDR3: CASSFIGQNYYGYTF
DNA: TGTGCCAGCAGTTTCATCGGACAGAACTACTATGGCTACACCTTC

length: 12
D: -
V: TRBV30
J: TRBJ2-5
size: -
CDR3: CAWKASVGTQYF
DNA: TGTGCCTGGAAGGCTAGCGTGGGGACCCAGTACTTC

length: 15
D: TRBD2
V: TRBV15
J: TRBJ2-2
size: -
CDR3: CATSRPPGGTGELFF
DNA: TGTGCCACCAGCAGGCCCCCGGGGGGCACCGGGGAGCTGTTTTTT

length: 14
D: -
V: TRBV30
J: TRBJ2-4
size: -
CDR3: CAWSVLGQINIQYF
DNA: TGTGCCTGGAGTGTACTCGGACAGATAAACATTCAGTACTTC

length: 14
D: -
V: TRBV6-4
J: TRBJ1-1
size: -
CDR3: CASSLESTYGEAFF
DNA: TGTGCCAGCAGTCTCGAGTCTACGTACGGTGAAGCTTTCTTT

length: 14
D: TRBD1
V: TRBV6-5
J: TRBJ1-5
size: -
CDR3: CASSYGQGNQPQHF
DNA: TGTGCCAGCAGTTACGGACAGGGCAATCAGCCCCAGCATTTT

length: 15
D: TRBD1
V: TRBV5-1
J: TRBJ1-5
size: once
CDR3: CASSATGGSNQPQHF
DNA: TGCGCCAGCAGCGCGACAGGGGGGAGCAATCAGCCCCAGCATTTT

length: 15
D: TRBD1
V: TRBV7-7
J: TRBJ2-5
size: -
CDR3: CASSQGAGEQETQYF
DNA: TGTGCCAGCAGCCAGGGGGCAGGGGAACAAGAGACCCAGTACTTC

length: 15
D: TRBD1
V: TRBV6-5
J: TRBJ1-2
size: -
CDR3: CASSYSTGGNYGYTF
DNA: TGTGCCAGCAGTTACTCGACAGGGGGCAACTATGGCTACACCTTC

length: 17
D: -
V: TRBV7-6
J: TRBJ2-1
size: -
CDR3: CASSLKGGLSSYNEQFF
DNA: TGTGCCAGCAGCTTAAAGGGCGGGCTAAGCTCCTACAATGAGCAGTTCTTC

length: 15
D: -
V: TRBV9
J: TRBJ1-1
size: -
CDR3: CASSVVSGMNTEAFF
DNA: TGTGCCAGCAGCGTAGTGTCGGGGATGAACACTGAAGCTTTCTTT

length: 15
D: -
V: TRBV4-3
J: TRBJ1-2
size: -
CDR3: CASSQETLRNYGYTF
DNA: TGCGCCAGCAGCCAAGAAACCCTCAGGAACTATGGCTACACCTTC

length: 15
D: TRBD2
V: TRBV18
J: TRBJ2-5
size: few
CDR3: CASSAGTILGETQYF
DNA: TGTGCCAGCTCAGCCGGGACTATTCTTGGGGAGACCCAGTACTTC

length: 16
D: TRBD1
V: TRBV6-6
J: TRBJ2-1
size: -
CDR3: CASSYRTGSSYNEQFF
DNA: TGTGCCAGCAGTTACCGGACAGGAAGCTCCTACAATGAGCAGTTCTTC

length: 15
D: -
V: TRBV5-1
J: TRBJ2-6
size: -
CDR3: CASSLALGGANGLTF
DNA: TGCGCCAGCAGCTTGGCCTTGGGCGGGGCCAACGGCCTGACTTTC

length: 16
D: TRBD1
V: TRBV7-9
J: TRBJ1-2
size: -
CDR3: CASSLVGGTGTSGYTF
DNA: TGTGCCAGCAGCTTAGTTGGTGGGACAGGTACGAGCGGCTACACCTTC

length: 15
D: TRBD1
V: TRBV27
J: TRBJ2-1
size: -
CDR3: CASSLDREPYNEQFF
DNA: TGTGCCAGCAGTTTGGACAGGGAACCCTACAATGAGCAGTTCTTC

length: 14
D: TRBD1
V: TRBV5-4
J: TRBJ2-5
size: -
CDR3: CASSEYRGRETQYF
DNA: TGTGCCAGCAGCGAGTACAGGGGGCGAGAGACCCAGTACTTC

length: 14
D: TRBD1
V: TRBV27
J: TRBJ1-1
size: -
CDR3: CASSLLGQGTEAFF
DNA: TGTGCCAGCAGTTTGCTGGGACAGGGCACTGAAGCTTTCTTT

length: 13
D: -
V: TRBV7-8
J: TRBJ1-1
size: once
CDR3: CASSLDRDTEAFF
DNA: TGTGCCAGCAGCTTAGACAGGGACACTGAAGCTTTCTTT

length: 14
D: -
V: TRBV7-2
J: TRBJ2-4
size: -
CDR3: CASSRSGRVNIQYF
DNA: TGTGCCAGCAGCCGATCGGGCAGGGTGAACATTCAGTACTTC

length: 15
D: TRBD2
V: TRBV4-2
J: TRBJ2-1
size: few
CDR3: CASSQVLAGNNEQFF
DNA: TGTGCCAGCAGCCAAGTCCTAGCGGGTAACAATGAGCAGTTCTTC

length: 16
D: -
V: TRBV7-2
J: TRBJ1-2
size: -
CDR3: CASSFTGTYSNYGYTF
DNA: TGTGCCAGCAGCTTCACAGGGACGTACTCAAACTATGGCTACACCTTC

length: 14
D: TRBD1
V: TRBV27
J: TRBJ1-2
size: -
CDR3: CASSPSGTGYGYTF
DNA: TGTGCCAGCAGTCCCTCCGGGACAGGCTATGGCTACACCTTC

length: 14
D: TRBD1
V: TRBV10-3
J: TRBJ2-5
size: -
CDR3: CAIKGQGAEETQYF
DNA: TGTGCCATCAAGGGACAGGGGGCTGAAGAGACCCAGTACTTC

length: 16
D: TRBD1
V: TRBV30
J: TRBJ1-5
size: -
CDR3: CAWRAGWQGENQPQHF
DNA: TGTGCCTGGAGGGCGGGATGGCAGGGGGAGAATCAGCCCCAGCATTTT

length: 13
D: -
V: TRBV5-1
J: TRBJ2-5
size: -
CDR3: CASSFGVEETQYF
DNA: TGCGCCAGCAGCTTCGGAGTAGAAGAGACCCAGTACTTC

length: 15
D: TRBD1
V: TRBV9
J: TRBJ1-2
size: once
CDR3: CASSPPGQLTHDYTF
DNA: TGTGCCAGCAGCCCTCCGGGACAGCTAACCCATGACTACACCTTC

length: 14
D: TRBD2
V: TRBV28
J: TRBJ2-1
size: few
CDR3: CASRLITGTSEQFF
DNA: TGTGCCAGCCGCCTCATCACCGGGACTAGTGAGCAGTTCTTC

length: 15
D: TRBD1
V: TRBV15
J: TRBJ2-4
size: -
CDR3: CATSTGGTGQGIQYF
DNA: TGTGCCACCAGCACCGGAGGGACAGGGCAGGGCATTCAGTACTTC

length: 15
D: TRBD1
V: TRBV4-1
J: TRBJ1-1
size: -
CDR3: CASSQDGTGRPEAFF
DNA: TGCGCCAGCAGCCAAGATGGGACAGGGCGTCCCGAAGCTTTCTTT

length: 12
D: -
V: TRBV25-1
J: TRBJ1-2
size: -
CDR3: CASRGTGYGYTF
DNA: TGTGCCAGCCGCGGGACGGGCTATGGCTACACCTTC

length: 14
D: TRBD2
V: TRBV6-6
J: TRBJ2-1
size: -
CDR3: CASSQRGGRNEQFF
DNA: TGTGCCAGCAGTCAGCGGGGGGGCAGGAATGAGCAGTTCTTC

length: 11
D: -
V: TRBV2
J: TRBJ1-1
size: -
CDR3: CASSGQGLAFF
DNA: TGTGCCAGCAGTGGGCAGGGGTTAGCTTTCTTT

length: 16
D: TRBD1
V: TRBV14
J: TRBJ1-2
size: -
CDR3: CASSQGPGTGNYGYTF
DNA: TGTGCCAGCAGCCAAGGCCCTGGGACAGGAAACTATGGCTACACCTTC